The clone carrying this T cell receptor (beta chain) was seen a few times. Antigen unknown. The data originate from a study of cytomegalovirus exposure and HLA in healthy donors. Study-level information: Researchers found that roughly 81% of 398 genotyped donors fell within the Caucasian-associated ancestry cluster.

Study-wide points: In a later analysis, at a false discovery rate of 0.05, roughly 17,000 TCR beta sequences were associated with HLA alleles. As immune exposure information, only CMV serostatus was available.

In the PCR, 60 Vbeta and 13 Jbeta primers were used. The data were produced by immunoSEQ multiplex PCR, yet TCRdb's version contains in-frame clones alone and is incomplete. The table includes 150,000 to 200,000 clones, around 62% detected once. The V gene's germline CDR1 is LNHDA and CDR2 SQIVND (reference sequence). This CDR3 region has 14 residues. Sequenced material: PBMCs. This receptor was identified in a man aged 40-49 years in good health and CMV-seronegative. The chain uses TRBV19 and TRBJ2-5; maybe TRBD2 (5 bases). The better agreement between TRBJ2-7 and the DNA end casts doubt on the J call. This CDR3 reads CASSIAGSTYEQYF. For the CDR3, the DNA is TGTGCCAGTAGTATAGCGGGGTCAACCTACGAGCAGTACTTC.